This TCR beta chain was identified in a study of T cell repertoires in cytomegalovirus infection. Study background: Public TCR beta signatures were indicative of both CMV infection and a matching HLA type.

MiXCR was run by TCRdb on the reads, yielding one entry per CDR3 protein. The data show 230,000 or so distinct CDR3 sequences, with about 18% seen just once and roughly 45% held by the top ten. The CDR3 loop spans 13 amino acids. Germline trimming cut 10 bases from V and 3 bases from J; bases unmatched to any gene: 7. In germline, CDR1 is ENHRY, CDR2 SYGVKD. General study results and limits: CMV carriers with the relevant HLA were identified by cumulative public TCR beta family frequency. In two of eight donors, the top clonotype was HLA-C-restricted CMV-specific.

Worth noting for this clonotype: Its antigen is as yet unknown.

This clonotype was obtained from a human donor in good health (CMV status not recorded). Some clones in this sample may be carry-over from other donors' samples. The V gene is TRBV10-3, the J gene TRBJ2-7; 9 bases are a match to TRBD1. The source material was CD8+ T cells from PBMCs. In nucleotides, the CDR3 is TGTGCCAACGCCGGGACAGGGAGCTACGAGCAGTACTTC. This translates into CANAGTGSYEQYF.